These 10 T cell receptor beta chains originate from one sample sequenced in a study of shared clonotypes between healthy human individuals. The naive CD8 population came from CD45RO-negative cells selected for CCR7, without terminally differentiated effector memory CD45RA+ cells. Assay used: immunoSEQ multiplex PCR; TCRdb lists only in-frame clones, some missing. The data show about 2 million clones, with about 95% seen just once and about 1.1% held by the top ten. What was sequenced was naive CD8+ T cells sorted from blood. These receptors were taken from a man younger than 35 in good health.

The rearrangement uses TRBV6-5 and TRBJ2-7, with 7 bases lining up with TRBD1. This CDR3 spans 13 amino acids. Germline lookup yields CDR1 MNHEY and CDR2 SVGAGI. Losses at the gene ends were 2 bases for V and 5 bases for J; bases not matched to a gene: 3. CDR3 sequence (DNA): TGTGCCAGCAGTTACAGGGGGCTCAACGAGCAGTACTTC. This codes for CASSYRGLNEQYF.

This chain joins TRBV27 and TRBJ1-2, with 9 nucleotides matching TRBD1. Germline values: CDR1 MNHEY, CDR2 SMNVEV (reference sequence). The CDR3 contains 19 residues. With 6 bases clipped from V and 4 bases from J, the junction kept 21 bases outside the gene matches. The CDR3: CASSGPRAEGTGWGYGYTF. CDR3 coding DNA: TGTGCCAGCAGCGGGCCAAGGGCAGAGGGGACAGGGTGGGGCTATGGCTACACCTTC.

This rearrangement joins TRBV27 to TRBJ1-4; 7 bases are shared with TRBD1. CDR1 MNHEY and CDR2 SMNVEV come from the germline V gene (reference sequence). J lost 8 bases, V lost 4 bases, and 7 bases had no gene match. The CDR3 sequence is 14 residues long. The CDR3 DNA sequence: TGTGCCAGCAGTTCGACAGGGTTCTTAGAAAAACTGTTTTTT. This gives the protein CASSSTGFLEKLFF.

The CDR3 region has the DNA TGTGCCAGCAGTTTAGCCACACCGTTGAACACTGAAGCTTTCTTT. It specifies CASSLATPLNTEAFF. The genes are TRBV27 and TRBJ1-1; no firm D call. The CDR3 spans 15 residues. V gave up 2 bases and J gave up 0 bases, with 10 bases separating them. Germline values: CDR1 MNHEY, CDR2 SMNVEV (reference sequence).

The chain combines TRBV11-2 with TRBJ2-3; 8 bases fit TRBD2. Germline V lookup: CDR1 SGHAT, CDR2 FQNNGV. The junction had 7 bases not matched to a gene; V was cut back by 4 bases and J by 4 bases. The CDR3 covers 15 residues. In DNA form, the CDR3 reads TGTGCCAGCAGCTCGAGCGGGAGTAACGCAGATACGCAGTATTTT. It yields the protein CASSSSGSNADTQYF.

The chain carries TRBV6-6 and TRBJ2-7; no firm D call. The CDR3 length is 11 residues. Per germline, CDR1 MNHNY and CDR2 SVGAGI (reference sequence). Deletions cut 2 bases from V and 7 bases from J, with 6 bases between. CDR3 sequence reads: CASSYGQEQYF. The DNA of the CDR3 is TGTGCCAGCAGTTACGGCCAGGAGCAGTACTTC.

A note on this clone: A read error may be the cause here, since a much bigger clone is one base away. This sample also contains other DNA sequences that code for the same CDR3. This sequence joins TRBV5-4 and TRBJ1-1; no clear D. This CDR3 spans 12 amino acids. Trimming took off 2 bases at V and 3 bases at J, with 5 bases between the two ends. Per germline, CDR1 SGHNT and CDR2 YYREEE (reference sequence). The CDR3 DNA reads as TGTGCCAGCAGCTTTGCGGACACTGAAGCTTTCTTT. The encoded protein is CASSFADTEAFF.

The rearrangement uses TRBV7-9 and TRBJ2-3, with 7 bases identical to TRBD2. CDR3 size: 16 residues. V was pared by 4 bases and J by 6 bases, with 13 bases of the junction left unmatched. The germline V gene encodes CDR1 SEHNR and CDR2 FQNEAQ (reference sequence). The CDR3 loop reads CASSSPLGSGSDTQYF. The CDR3 DNA follows: TGTGCCAGCAGCTCACCACTGGGTAGCGGGTCGGATACGCAGTATTTT. The variable domain in full, with the rest retrieved from reference TRBV7-9 and TRBJ2-3, is DTGVSQNPRHKITKRGQNVTFRCDPISEHNRLYWYRQTLGQGPEFLTYFQNEAQLEKSRLLSDRFSAERPKGSFSTLEIQRTEQGDSAMYLCASSSPLGSGSDTQYFGPGTRLTVL.

The chain joins TRBV28 to TRBJ1-1, with D hard to call. Germline CDR1 and CDR2: MDHEN and SYDVKM. The length of the CDR3 is 13 residues. Trimming left V 3 bases short and J 4 bases short, with 9 bases between. CDR3 nucleotides: TGTGCCAGCAGTTTTAGGATTGGCACTGAAGCTTTCTTT. Translating it yields CASSFRIGTEAFF.

V usage is TRBV7-2 and J usage is TRBJ2-7, with D perhaps TRBD2 (5 bases). Between the trimmed V and J ends, which lost 1 base and 2 bases, there was a span of 9 bases. The CDR3 has 14 residues. CDR1 is SGHTA and CDR2 is FQGNSA in the germline V gene. This CDR3 reads CASSLVDSTYEQYF. The CDR3 region has the DNA TGTGCCAGCAGCTTAGTGGACTCAACCTACGAGCAGTACTTC.